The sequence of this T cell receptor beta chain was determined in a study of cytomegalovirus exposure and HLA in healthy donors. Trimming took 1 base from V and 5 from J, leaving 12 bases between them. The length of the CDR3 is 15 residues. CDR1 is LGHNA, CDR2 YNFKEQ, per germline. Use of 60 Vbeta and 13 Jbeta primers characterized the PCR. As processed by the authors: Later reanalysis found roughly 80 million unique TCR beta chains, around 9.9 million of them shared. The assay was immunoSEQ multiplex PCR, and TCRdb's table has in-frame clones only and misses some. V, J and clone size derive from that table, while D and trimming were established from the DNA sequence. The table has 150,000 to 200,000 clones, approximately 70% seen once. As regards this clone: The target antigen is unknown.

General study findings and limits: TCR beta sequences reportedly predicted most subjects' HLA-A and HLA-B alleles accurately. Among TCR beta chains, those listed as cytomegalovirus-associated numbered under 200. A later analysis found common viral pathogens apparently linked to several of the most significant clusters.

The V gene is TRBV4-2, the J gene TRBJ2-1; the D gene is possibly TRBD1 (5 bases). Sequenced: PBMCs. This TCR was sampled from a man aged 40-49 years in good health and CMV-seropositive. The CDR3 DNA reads TGTGCCAGCAGCCAAGGAGCTACAGGTAACAATGAGCAGTTCTTC. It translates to CASSQGATGNNEQFF.